Below are 14 T cell receptor beta chains sequenced from a single sample in a study of T-cell memory formation after mild COVID-19. TCRdb fed the 5' RACE reads into MiXCR, producing one record per CDR3 protein. The sample includes about 410,000 distinct CDR3 sequences, 20% to 25% of them seen just once. Material: PBMCs or a T cell subset sorted from them (not recorded which). Source of these receptors: an adult woman who had mild COVID-19 (a few samples of this study predate the infection). Cell type and time point are not known.

This sequence joins TRBV18 and TRBJ1-1; tentative D call: TRBD1 (6 bases). The CDR3 extends over 15 amino acids. V shed 6 bases and J shed 5 bases, with 19 bases lying between them. In germline, CDR1 is KGHSH, CDR2 LQKENI. In DNA, the CDR3 is TGTGCCAGCTCCCTACAGGGAGGGTTTGTTACTGAAGCTTTCTTT. Its protein product is CASSLQGGFVTEAFF.

The chain uses TRBV7-2 and TRBJ2-7; a weak D match, TRBD1 (6 bases). The CDR3 length is 18 residues. The germline CDR1 and CDR2 sequences are SGHTA and FQGNSA. Trimming left V 0 bases short and J 1 base short, with 19 bases between. CDR3 DNA sequence: TGTGCCAGCAGCTTAGCACCCAGCCGACAGGTTATTTCCTACGAGCAGTACTTC. Amino acid sequence: CASSLAPSRQVISYEQYF. Using reference TRBV7-2 and TRBJ2-7 for the parts outside the CDR3, the full variable domain is GAGVSQSPSNKVTEKGKDVELRCDPISGHTALYWYRQSLGQGLEFLIYFQGNSAPDKSGLPSDRFSAERTGGSVSTLTIQRTQQEDSAVYLCASSLAPSRQVISYEQYFGPGTRLTVT.

V is TRBV30 and J is TRBJ2-7; tentative D call: TRBD2 (5 bases). CDR1 GTSNPN and CDR2 SVGIG come from the germline V gene (reference sequence). The V end was cut by 2 bases, the J end by 3 bases, with 14 bases between. The CDR3 is 14 residues long. The CDR3 reads CAWSPGEHHYEQYF. CDR3 DNA sequence: TGTGCCTGGAGTCCTGGGGAGCACCACTACGAGCAGTACTTC.

The rearrangement joins TRBV5-5 to TRBJ2-1; 8 bases map to TRBD2. V trimming: 6 bases; J trimming: 3 bases; junction bases outside the gene matches: 17. CDR1 and CDR2 (germline): SGHKS, YYEKEE (reference sequence). This CDR3 spans 18 amino acids. The CDR3 nucleotides read TGTGCCAGCACCTCTTGGTCGGGGGGGGTGCCGCACTACAATGAGCAGTTCTTC. Amino acids: CASTSWSGGVPHYNEQFF.

This clonotype has just a few counts. CDR3 in DNA: TGTGCCAGCAGCTCCCCTGAGCGGAACACTGAAGCTTTCTTT. Residues: CASSSPERNTEAFF. This chain connects TRBV7-9 to TRBJ1-1; D not resolved. Trimming removed 4 bases from V and 1 base from J, with 10 bases in between. CDR3 length: 14 residues. Germline CDR1 SEHNR, CDR2 FQNEAQ (reference sequence).

This clonotype was seen a few times. The chain couples TRBV29-1 to TRBJ2-7, with D possibly being TRBD1 or TRBD2 (5 bases each). Trimming left V 4 bases short and J 9 bases short, with 13 bases between. The CDR3 runs to 11 residues. CDR1 SQVTM and CDR2 ANQGSEA come from the germline V gene. CDR3 amino acids: CSVAWGSGQYF. For the CDR3, the DNA is TGCAGCGTTGCCTGGGGGTCTGGGCAGTACTTC.

This clonotype appeared many times. The chain has TRBV12-3 or TRBV12-4 and TRBJ1-3; D ambiguous. The CDR3 totals 15 residues. V was shortened by 5 bases and J by 2 bases, with 13 bases between the two germline ends. The CDR3 nucleotides read TGTGCCAGCAGTCCCTGGCCGGGAGCTGGAAACACCATATATTTT. Encoded protein: CASSPWPGAGNTIYF.

The V call is TRBV11-2, the J call TRBJ2-7; D possibly matches TRBD1 or TRBD2 (5 bases each). The germline gives CDR1 SGHAT, CDR2 FQNNGV. This CDR3 has 13 amino acids. V was clipped by 1 base and J by 6 bases, with 10 bases between them. CDR3 protein: CASSLGERGEQYF. Here the CDR3 DNA reads TGTGCCAGCAGCTTAGGGGAGAGGGGCGAGCAGTACTTC. Combining the CDR3 with reference TRBV11-2 and TRBJ2-7 gives the whole variable domain EAGVAQSPRYKIIEKRQSVAFWCNPISGHATLYWYQQILGQGPKLLIQFQNNGVVDDSQLPKDRFSAERLKGVDSTLKIQPAKLEDSAVYLCASSLGERGEQYFGPGTRLTVT.

The chain is built from TRBV7-9 and TRBJ2-1; TRBD1 might be the D (6 bases). The V gene's germline CDR1 is SEHNR and CDR2 FQNEAQ (reference sequence). V lost 8 bases and J 10 bases, leaving 18 bases between the germline ends. This CDR3 spans 13 amino acids. The CDR3 reads CASGGGAGEEQFF. The CDR3 DNA sequence: TGTGCCAGCGGTGGGGGAGCAGGGGAAGAGCAGTTCTTC.

V usage is TRBV5-1 and J usage is TRBJ2-1, with 9 bases lining up with TRBD2. Germline-derived CDR1 and CDR2 are SGHRS and YFSETQ. V was clipped by 7 bases and J by 0 bases; unmatched bases: 8. This CDR3 is 16 amino acids long. CDR3 DNA sequence: TGCGCCAGCTCGGGGGGCGGGAGGGACTCCTACAATGAGCAGTTCTTC. Residues: CASSGGGRDSYNEQFF. Full variable domain (missing parts from reference TRBV5-1 and TRBJ2-1): KAGVTQTPRYLIKTRGQQVTLSCSPISGHRSVSWYQQTPGQGLQFLFEYFSETQRNKGNFPGRFSGRQFSNSRSEMNVSTLELGDSALYLCASSGGGRDSYNEQFFGPGTRLTVL.

The chain recombines TRBV5-1 with TRBJ2-1, with unresolved D. Germline V gene sequence: CDR1 SGHRS, CDR2 YFSETQ. Trimming pared 4 bases from V and 5 bases from J, leaving 13 bases between. This CDR3 has 14 amino acids. Written as DNA, the CDR3 is TGCGCCAGCAGCGCCCTAGGGAACGACAATGAGCAGTTCTTC. This gives the protein CASSALGNDNEQFF.

The V gene is TRBV11-3, the J gene TRBJ2-2; D perhaps matches TRBD2 (6 bases). Germline CDR1 reads SGHNT; CDR2 reads YENEEA. The CDR3 is 14 amino acids. Trimming stripped 4 bases from V and 4 bases from J, with 10 bases between. Here the CDR3 reads CASSSAGSTGELFF. The CDR3 nucleotides read TGTGCCAGCAGCTCGGCCGGGAGCACCGGGGAGCTGTTTTTT.

J is TRBJ1-1 and V is TRBV7-6; 8 bases are a match to TRBD1. The germline CDR1 and CDR2 sequences are SGHVS and FNYEAQ. The CDR3 contains 15 residues. V trimming: 5 bases; J trimming: 5 bases; junction bases outside the gene matches: 10. The CDR3 nucleotides read TGTGCCAGCAGCCTAAGTCAGGGGGCGCGAACTGAAGCTTTCTTT. Amino acids: CASSLSQGARTEAFF.

The chain uses TRBV7-9 and TRBJ1-1; tentatively, D is TRBD1 (5 bases). The CDR3 runs 14 residues. The germline gives CDR1 SEHNR, CDR2 FQNEAQ (reference sequence). V was clipped by 4 bases and J by 11 bases, with 20 bases between them. CDR3 DNA sequence: TGTGCCAGCAGCTACCCGGGAGGGGTTAAGATCGCTTTCTTT. It translates to CASSYPGGVKIAFF.